This entry concerns a single TCR beta chain. This specimen belongs to a study of human T cells and chemical hapten exposure. Whole blood that had not been fractionated was the source of extracted total RNA. Each CDR3 protein is one row after TCRdb ran MiXCR on the 5' RACE reads. In the table there are about 110,000 distinct CDR3 sequences, approximately 19% of which are singletons. CDR1 SGDLS and CDR2 YYNGEE come from the germline V gene. This CDR3 region has 15 residues. The junction had 6 bases not matched to a gene; V was cut back by 2 bases and J by 2 bases. This chain links TRBV9 with TRBJ2-5; 7 positions match TRBD2. The source is a human donor in good health. CDR3 bases: TGTGCCAGCAGCGTCCGGGACTATCGGCAAGAGACCCAGTACTTC. It is translated as CASSVRDYRQETQYF.